Below are 32 T cell receptor beta chains sequenced from a single sample in a study of shared clonotypes between healthy human individuals. Sequencing used immunoSEQ multiplex PCR; TCRdb keeps in-frame clones, though not all of them. The repertoire has about half a million clones, around 73% of them found once; the top ten carry 12%. Sequenced input: PBMCs. The source is a woman between 40 and 55 years old in good health. Some clones in this sample may be carry-over from other donors' samples.

Regarding this clone: Mismatch with germline at one junction end may stem from a read error. J is TRBJ2-7 and V is TRBV14; 8 bases are shared with TRBD2. This CDR3 comprises 16 residues. The V gene's germline CDR1 is SGHDN and CDR2 FVKESK. The CDR3 DNA reads TGTGCCAGCAGCCGTCCAAGCGGGAGAAGCTCCTACGAGCGGTACTTC. It is translated as CASSRPSGRSSYERYF. The full variable domain, with the rest looked up from reference TRBV14 and TRBJ2-7, is EAGVTQFPSHSVIEKGQTVTLRCDPISGHDNLYWYRRVMGKEIKFLLHFVKESKQDESGMPNNRFLAERTGGTYSTLKVQPAELEDSGVYFCASSRPSGRSSYERYFGPGTRLTVT.

The chain couples TRBV7-8 to TRBJ2-2, with D tentatively TRBD2 (6 bases). The CDR3 loop spans 17 amino acids. The germline V gene encodes CDR1 SGHVS and CDR2 FQNEAQ. V gave up 4 bases and J gave up 6 bases, with 21 bases separating them. CDR3: CASSSRLGLSLPGELFF. The CDR3 DNA follows: TGTGCCAGCAGCTCCCGCCTGGGACTGAGCCTCCCCGGGGAGCTGTTTTTT.

This chain uses TRBV7-2 with TRBJ1-2; no clear D gene. V was cut by 4 bases and J by 1 base, with 10 bases left in between. Germline V gene lookup returns CDR1 SGHTA and CDR2 FQGNSA. The CDR3 covers 14 residues. Written as DNA, the CDR3 is TGTGCCAGCAGCTCCTCCGGGAGTAACTATGGCTACACCTTC. It encodes CASSSSGSNYGYTF. The entire variable domain, with the rest obtained from reference TRBV7-2 and TRBJ1-2, is as follows: GAGVSQSPSNKVTEKGKDVELRCDPISGHTALYWYRQSLGQGLEFLIYFQGNSAPDKSGLPSDRFSAERTGGSVSTLTIQRTQQEDSAVYLCASSSSGSNYGYTFGSGTRLTVV.

The chain has TRBV23-1 and TRBJ2-7; D tentatively fits TRBD1 or TRBD2 (5 bases each). Being an ORF, TRBV23-1 has a function that is uncertain. Between the trimmed V and J ends, which lost 2 bases and 1 base, there was a span of 15 bases. This CDR3 is 16 amino acids long. DNA of the CDR3: TGCGCCAGCAGTCAACCCCGGGACGGTGGATCCTACGAGCAGTACTTC. Protein product: CASSQPRDGGSYEQYF.

The chain couples TRBV27 to TRBJ1-1, with 8 bases aligning to TRBD1. Trimming cost V 5 bases and J 5 bases; bases outside gene matches: 13. The CDR3 runs 16 residues. Germline V gene lookup returns CDR1 MNHEY and CDR2 SMNVEV (reference sequence). CDR3 residues: CASSPRARGRRTEAFF. CDR3 bases: TGTGCCAGCAGTCCCCGTGCCAGGGGGCGCCGGACTGAAGCTTTCTTT.

The J gene is TRBJ2-1, the V gene TRBV7-3; D is perhaps TRBD1 or TRBD2 (5 bases each). Germline V lookup: CDR1 SGHTA, CDR2 FQGTGA. The CDR3 has 17 residues. Trimming left V 1 base short and J 0 bases short, with 13 bases between. The CDR3 loop reads CASSLIGRGDSYNEQFF. The CDR3 region has the DNA TGTGCCAGCAGCTTAATTGGTCGGGGCGACTCCTACAATGAGCAGTTCTTC.

As regards this clone: The same CDR3 is also encoded by other DNA sequences in this sample. The chain combines TRBV18 with TRBJ1-5, with 8 positions matching TRBD1. This CDR3 comprises 14 residues. Germline-derived CDR1 and CDR2 are KGHSH and LQKENI. V lost 6 bases to trimming and J lost 4 bases; unmatched junction nucleotides: 5. The CDR3 DNA sequence: TGTGCCAGCTCCGGACAGGGAGGAAATCAGCCCCAGCATTTT. Encoded protein: CASSGQGGNQPQHF. Using reference TRBV18 and TRBJ1-5 for the parts outside the CDR3, the full variable domain is NAGVMQNPRHLVRRRGQEARLRCSPMKGHSHVYWYRQLPEEGLKFMVYLQKENIIDESGMPKERFSAEFPKEGPSILRIQQVVRGDSAAYFCASSGQGGNQPQHFGDGTRLSIL.

This clone was detected a few times. The chain employs TRBV10-3 and TRBJ1-2; D call uncertain. The CDR3 has 12 amino acids. V was cut by 5 bases and J by 4 bases, with 8 bases left in between. The germline V gene has CDR1 ENHRY and CDR2 SYGVKD. CDR3 protein: CAISSGSYGYTF. Written as DNA, the CDR3 is TGTGCCATCAGTTCGGGCAGCTATGGCTACACCTTC.

This clone was seen a single time. This chain links TRBV6-5 with TRBJ2-1; 11 bases line up with TRBD2. Germline V gene sequence: CDR1 MNHEY, CDR2 SVGAGI. The CDR3 runs to 15 residues. With V trimmed by 4 bases and J by 9 bases, 8 bases remained unmatched. DNA for the CDR3: TGTGCCAGCAGTTTCTCTAGCGGGAGGAGGACTGAGCAGTTCTTC. It codes for CASSFSSGRRTEQFF.

The rearrangement uses TRBV19 and TRBJ2-5; no clear D gene. This CDR3 is 13 amino acids long. The germline V and J ends were trimmed by 5 bases and 0 bases, with 7 bases remaining between them. Germline lookup yields CDR1 LNHDA and CDR2 SQIVND (reference sequence). The CDR3 protein is CASSRLNQETQYF. In DNA form, the CDR3 reads TGTGCCAGTAGTCGTCTCAACCAAGAGACCCAGTACTTC.

This chain uses TRBV28 with TRBJ2-1; 12 positions agree with TRBD2. Germline CDR1 is MDHEN and CDR2 is SYDVKM. The V gene end was trimmed by 6 bases and the J gene end by 3 bases; junction bases not matched to a gene: 6. The CDR3 consists of 16 residues. The CDR3 DNA follows: TGTGCCAGCAGACAAACTAGCGGGAGGTACTACAATGAGCAGTTCTTC. Amino acids: CASRQTSGRYYNEQFF.

J is TRBJ1-2 and V is TRBV30; D perhaps matches TRBD1 (6 bases). The CDR3 is 13 residues long. The V gene lost 4 bases and the J gene lost 3 bases, with 12 bases spanning the gap. Germline CDR1 is GTSNPN and CDR2 is SVGIG (reference sequence). CDR3 nucleotide sequence: TGTGCCTGGATTAGGGGGGCTCACTATGGCTACACCTTC. This sequence encodes CAWIRGAHYGYTF.

This chain joins TRBV4-1 and TRBJ1-1; unclear D gene. Germline-derived CDR1 and CDR2 are MGHRA and YSYEKL. V lost 4 bases and J lost 1, with 13 bases in between. The CDR3 is 15 residues long. The chain's CDR3 is CASSRQDSGNTEAFF. The CDR3 nucleotides read TGCGCCAGCAGCCGCCAGGACTCCGGGAACACTGAAGCTTTCTTT.

V gene TRBV28 combines with J gene TRBJ1-1; perhaps TRBD1 as D (6 bases). Germline values: CDR1 MDHEN, CDR2 SYDVKM. The CDR3 is 14 residues long. The germline V and J ends were trimmed by 4 bases and 5 bases, with 14 bases remaining between them. The CDR3 nucleotides read TGTGCCAGCAGTTCCTGGGGGGCAGGTACTGAAGCTTTCTTT. It specifies CASSSWGAGTEAFF.

The gene calls are TRBV18 and TRBJ2-1, with D uncertain. CDR1 and CDR2 (germline): KGHSH, LQKENI. There are 13 residues in the CDR3. V dropped 2 bases and J dropped 8 bases, with 10 bases sitting between them. CDR3 sequence reads: CASSPSTGYEQFF. The CDR3 nucleotides are TGTGCCAGCTCACCATCCACCGGATATGAGCAGTTCTTC.

This chain joins TRBV11-1 and TRBJ2-2; D perhaps matches TRBD1 (5 bases). The CDR3 length is 16 residues. V lost 2 bases and J lost 0, with 10 bases in between. Per the germline V gene, CDR1 is SGHAT and CDR2 is FQDESV (reference sequence). This chain's CDR3 is CASSLNLGPNTGELFF. CDR3 DNA: TGTGCCAGCAGCTTAAATCTGGGGCCGAACACCGGGGAGCTGTTTTTT.

The table lists this clone with a few counts. The chain is built from TRBV19 and TRBJ2-7; D unclear. V lost 3 bases, J lost 7 bases, and 10 bases lay in between. The CDR3 is 12 amino acids. Germline V gives CDR1 LNHDA, CDR2 SQIVND (reference sequence). The CDR3 loop is CASSIDVGEQYF. The CDR3 region has the DNA TGTGCCAGTAGTATCGATGTGGGTGAGCAGTACTTC.

This chain uses TRBV28 with TRBJ2-7, with 12 bases aligning to TRBD2. CDR1 and CDR2 from the germline V gene are MDHEN and SYDVKM. The CDR3 consists of 14 residues. Losses at the gene ends were 8 bases for V and 6 bases for J; bases not matched to a gene: 8. CDR3 DNA sequence: TGTGCCAGCGGGCTGACTAGCGGGAGTCTCGAGCAGTACTTC. It specifies CASGLTSGSLEQYF.

The chain recombines TRBV7-9 with TRBJ1-5, with D perhaps TRBD1 (5 bases). The CDR3 is 15 residues long. CDR1 SEHNR and CDR2 FQNEAQ come from the germline V gene (reference sequence). V dropped 5 bases and J dropped 3 bases, with 14 bases sitting between them. CDR3 protein: CASSPPLGTNQPQHF. CDR3 nucleotide sequence: TGTGCCAGCAGCCCTCCACTAGGGACCAATCAGCCCCAGCATTTT.

The chain links TRBV9 to TRBJ2-5; D could derive from TRBD1 or TRBD2 (5 bases each). Per germline, CDR1 SGDLS and CDR2 YYNGEE. V shed 4 bases and J shed 2 bases, with 18 bases lying between them. This CDR3 spans 16 amino acids. The CDR3 loop is CASSSHGTGQQETQYF. CDR3 DNA sequence: TGTGCCAGCAGCTCGCATGGGACGGGGCAGCAAGAGACCCAGTACTTC.

This chain connects TRBV7-3 to TRBJ2-3; 8 nucleotides match TRBD2. The germline gives CDR1 SGHTA, CDR2 FQGTGA. V lost 5 bases, J lost 2 bases, and 6 bases stayed unmatched. This CDR3 spans 15 amino acids. The CDR3 reads CASSPTSVVTDTQYF. Written as DNA, the CDR3 is TGTGCCAGCAGCCCGACTAGCGTTGTCACAGATACGCAGTATTTT.

A word on this clone: This likely stems from a read error, as it lies one base from a far larger clone. The sample holds other DNA sequences that translate to the same CDR3. The rearrangement uses TRBV29-1 and TRBJ1-1, with D possibly TRBD1 on 6 matching bases. Germline V gene sequence: CDR1 SQVTM, CDR2 ANQGSEA. This CDR3 spans 13 amino acids. V lost 7 bases, J lost 6 bases, and 18 bases lay in between. CDR3 nucleotides: TGCAGCGCTTATCGGGACAAGGATGCTGAAGCTTTCTTT. Translated: CSAYRDKDAEAFF.

This clone showed up just a few times. The chain recombines TRBV5-6 with TRBJ2-3, with TRBD1 identical over 7 bases. Germline V gene lookup returns CDR1 SGHDT and CDR2 YYEEEE. The junction had 8 bases not matched to a gene; V was cut back by 1 base and J by 3 bases. CDR3 length equals 16 residues. CDR3: CASSLSRGIETDTQYF. DNA of the CDR3: TGTGCCAGCAGCTTGTCCAGGGGGATTGAGACAGATACGCAGTATTTT.

The chain combines TRBV2 with TRBJ2-5, with D tentatively TRBD1 (5 bases). Germline lookup yields CDR1 SNHLY and CDR2 FYNNEI. V dropped 6 bases and J dropped 5 bases, with 19 bases sitting between them. The CDR3 covers 15 residues. The CDR3 reads CASSARAPRHETQYF. CDR3 in DNA: TGTGCCAGCAGCGCCAGGGCCCCCCGCCACGAGACCCAGTACTTC.

The V gene is TRBV7-2, the J gene TRBJ2-5, with 8 bases matching TRBD1. This CDR3 has 16 amino acids. Germline V gene sequence: CDR1 SGHTA, CDR2 FQGNSA. J was trimmed by 4 bases and V by 5 bases; bases with no gene match: 12. As DNA, the CDR3 is TGTGCCAGCAGCACGCGACAGGGGCACTACTTAGAGACCCAGTACTTC. Its protein product is CASSTRQGHYLETQYF.

This clone was recorded a few times. The genes are TRBV4-1 and TRBJ1-2, with D uncertain. Germline loops: CDR1 MGHRA, CDR2 YSYEKL. V gave up 0 bases and J gave up 1 base, with 9 bases separating them. The CDR3 sequence is 15 residues long. CDR3 sequence: CASSQEMGSNYGYTF. In DNA, the CDR3 is TGCGCCAGCAGCCAAGAGATGGGAAGTAACTATGGCTACACCTTC.

The chain combines TRBV28 with TRBJ2-1; a possible D gene is TRBD2 (5 bases). This CDR3 region has 16 residues. From germline, CDR1 is MDHEN and CDR2 SYDVKM. Between the trimmed V and J ends, which lost 6 bases and 0 bases, there was a span of 15 bases. In DNA, the CDR3 is TGTGCCAGCAGATTCGGACTCCGAAGCTCCTACAATGAGCAGTTCTTC. Translation gives CASRFGLRSSYNEQFF.

This clone was seen only once. V gene TRBV18 combines with J gene TRBJ2-7; 12 nucleotides align to TRBD2. V dropped 5 bases and J dropped 7; count of bases not matched to a gene: 6. The CDR3 extends over 14 amino acids. The germline gives CDR1 KGHSH, CDR2 LQKENI. The CDR3, as DNA: TGTGCCAGCTCAGCTAGCGGGAGGGCCAGTGAGCAGTACTTC. Translation gives CASSASGRASEQYF.

V gene TRBV2 combines with J gene TRBJ2-7; D uncertain. This CDR3 spans 13 amino acids. The V end was cut by 8 bases, the J end by 1 base, with 12 bases between. The germline V gene encodes CDR1 SNHLY and CDR2 FYNNEI. The CDR3 DNA follows: TGTGCCAGCCGGAATGGTTGGTCCTACGAGCAGTACTTC. Its protein is CASRNGWSYEQYF.

This chain uses TRBV11-3 with TRBJ2-1; no clear D gene. With 6 bases removed from V and 0 bases from J, the gap between germline ends came to 12 bases. The CDR3 is 15 amino acids. From germline, CDR1 is SGHNT and CDR2 YENEEA. The DNA for the CDR3 is TGTGCCAGCAGTCCCGGGCTGAGCTCCTACAATGAGCAGTTCTTC. This gives the protein CASSPGLSSYNEQFF.

The rearrangement joins TRBV27 to TRBJ1-5, with 9 bases lining up with TRBD1. The length of the CDR3 is 16 residues. Germline CDR1 and CDR2: MNHEY and SMNVEV (reference sequence). V was clipped by 1 base and J by 7 bases; unmatched bases: 8. This CDR3 reads CASSLLGQGGRQPQHF. As DNA, the CDR3 is TGTGCCAGCAGTTTATTGGGACAGGGAGGGAGGCAGCCCCAGCATTTT.

This chain joins TRBV7-2 and TRBJ2-7; no clear D gene. CDR3 length: 15 amino acids. From germline, CDR1 is SGHTA and CDR2 FQGNSA. V lost 5 bases, J lost 1 base, and 15 bases lay in between. Here the CDR3 reads CASSQEGDVSYEQYF. In DNA form, the CDR3 reads TGTGCCAGCAGCCAAGAAGGAGATGTATCCTACGAGCAGTACTTC.